This T cell receptor (beta chain) was identified during a study of vaccination effects on CD4 cells after COVID-19. About the study: Expansion of antigen-specific CD4+ T cells with viral peptide pools was carried out by the ViraFEST assay before sequencing.

The CDR3 runs to 13 residues. CDR1 is SGHRS and CDR2 is YFSETQ in the germline V gene. The V gene lost 0 bases and the J gene lost 8 bases, with 11 bases spanning the gap. Concerning this clone: Its matching antigen is unknown.

At the end of over 8 days of culture, CD4+ T cells were isolated. The authors exchanged half the medium for IL-2 medium on days 3 and 7. Clones were read by immunoSEQ multiplex PCR, and TCRdb kept only the in-frame ones, dropping some. The sample lists tens of thousands of clones, around 67% occurring once. V and J are TRBV5-1 and TRBJ1-1; possibly TRBD1 for D (6 bases). This specimen was CD4+ T cells from PBMCs cultured without peptide, taken before COVID-19 vaccination. This TCR came from a human donor who received a COVID-19 vaccine. The CDR3: CASSLDEGVEAFF. The CDR3, as DNA: TGCGCCAGCAGCTTGGATGAGGGGGTAGAAGCTTTCTTT.